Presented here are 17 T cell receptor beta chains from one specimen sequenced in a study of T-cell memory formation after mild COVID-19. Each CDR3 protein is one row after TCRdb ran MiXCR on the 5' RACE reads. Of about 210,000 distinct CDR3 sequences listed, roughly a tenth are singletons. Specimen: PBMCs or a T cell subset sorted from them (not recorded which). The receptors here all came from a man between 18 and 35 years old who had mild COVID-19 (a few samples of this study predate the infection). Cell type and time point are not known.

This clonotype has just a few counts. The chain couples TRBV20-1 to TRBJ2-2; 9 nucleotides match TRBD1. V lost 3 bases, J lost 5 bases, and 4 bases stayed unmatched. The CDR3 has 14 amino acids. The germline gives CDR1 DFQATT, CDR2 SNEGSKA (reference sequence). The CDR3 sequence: CSASRDRDTGELFF. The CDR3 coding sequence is TGCAGTGCTAGCCGGGACAGGGATACCGGGGAGCTGTTTTTT.

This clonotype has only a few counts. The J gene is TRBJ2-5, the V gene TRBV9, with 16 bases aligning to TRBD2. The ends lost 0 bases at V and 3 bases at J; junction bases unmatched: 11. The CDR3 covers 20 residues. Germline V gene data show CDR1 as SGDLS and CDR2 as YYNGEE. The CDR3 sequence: CASSVGIIGTSGGAEETQYF. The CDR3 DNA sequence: TGTGCCAGCAGCGTAGGAATCATTGGGACTAGCGGGGGGGCAGAAGAGACCCAGTACTTC.

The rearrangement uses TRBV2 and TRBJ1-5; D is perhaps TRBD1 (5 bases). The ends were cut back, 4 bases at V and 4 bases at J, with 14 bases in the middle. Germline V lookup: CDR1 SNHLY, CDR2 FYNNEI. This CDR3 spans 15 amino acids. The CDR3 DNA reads TGTGCCAGCAGTGTGGTGGCGGGGGTTAATCAGCCCCAGCATTTT. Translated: CASSVVAGVNQPQHF.

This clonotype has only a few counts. CDR3 loop: CASSVDWGNTIYF. DNA for the CDR3: TGTGCCAGCAGCGTAGATTGGGGAAACACCATATATTTT. The chain recombines TRBV9 with TRBJ1-3; no definite D call. The length of the CDR3 is 13 residues. CDR1 and CDR2 (germline): SGDLS, YYNGEE. Trimming pared 0 bases from V and 4 bases from J, leaving 5 bases between.

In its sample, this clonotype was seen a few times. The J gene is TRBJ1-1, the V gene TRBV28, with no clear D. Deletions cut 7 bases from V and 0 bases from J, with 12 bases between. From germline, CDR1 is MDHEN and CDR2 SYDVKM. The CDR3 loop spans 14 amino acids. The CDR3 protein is CASINGILNTEAFF. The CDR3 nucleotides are TGTGCCAGCATTAACGGCATCTTGAACACTGAAGCTTTCTTT.

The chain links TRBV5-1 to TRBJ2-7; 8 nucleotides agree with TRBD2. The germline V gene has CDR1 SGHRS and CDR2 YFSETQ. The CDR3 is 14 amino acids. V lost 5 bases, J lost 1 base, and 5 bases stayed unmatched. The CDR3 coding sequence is TGCGCCAGCAGACTTACTAGCGGATCCTACGAGCAGTACTTC. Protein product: CASRLTSGSYEQYF.

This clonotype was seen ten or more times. The CDR3 nucleotides read TGTGCCAGCAGTCCACAGGGAAGCACCGGGGAGCTGTTTTTT. The encoded protein is CASSPQGSTGELFF. The chain uses TRBV6-4 and TRBJ2-2; TRBD1 is a possible D gene (6 bases). Per germline, CDR1 MRHNA and CDR2 SNTAGT. V gave up 5 bases and J gave up 4 bases, with 11 bases separating them. This CDR3 contains 14 residues.

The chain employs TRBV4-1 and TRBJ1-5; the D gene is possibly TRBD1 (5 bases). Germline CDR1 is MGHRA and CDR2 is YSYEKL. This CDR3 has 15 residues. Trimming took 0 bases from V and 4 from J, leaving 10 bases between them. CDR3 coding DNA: TGCGCCAGCAGCCAAGATTACGGGGGGAATCAGCCCCAGCATTTT. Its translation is CASSQDYGGNQPQHF.

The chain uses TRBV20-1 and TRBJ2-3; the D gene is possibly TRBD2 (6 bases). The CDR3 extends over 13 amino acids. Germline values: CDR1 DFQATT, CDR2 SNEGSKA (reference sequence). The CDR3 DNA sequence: TGCAGGGCCCTCTTAGCGGGCACAGATACGCAGTATTTT. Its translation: CRALLAGTDTQYF.

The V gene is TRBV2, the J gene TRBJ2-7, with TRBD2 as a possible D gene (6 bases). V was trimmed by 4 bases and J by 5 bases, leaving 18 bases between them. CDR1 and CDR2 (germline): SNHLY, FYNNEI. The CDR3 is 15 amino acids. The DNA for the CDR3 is TGTGCCAGCAGTGGTCCCGGGGGATCCCCCCACGAGCAGTACGTC. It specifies CASSGPGGSPHEQYV.

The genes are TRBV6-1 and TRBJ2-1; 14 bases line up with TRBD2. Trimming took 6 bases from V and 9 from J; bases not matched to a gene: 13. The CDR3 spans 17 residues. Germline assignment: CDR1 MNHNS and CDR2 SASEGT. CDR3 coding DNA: TGTGCCAGCAGGGATCCAGCGACTAGCGGGGGGGCGGGTGAGCAGTTCTTC. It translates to CASRDPATSGGAGEQFF.

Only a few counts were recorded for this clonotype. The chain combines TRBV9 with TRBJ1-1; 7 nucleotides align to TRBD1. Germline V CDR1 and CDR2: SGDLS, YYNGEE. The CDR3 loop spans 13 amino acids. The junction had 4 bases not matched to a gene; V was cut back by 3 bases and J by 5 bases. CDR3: CASSDRGGTEAFF. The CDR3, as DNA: TGTGCCAGCAGCGACAGGGGTGGGACTGAAGCTTTCTTT.

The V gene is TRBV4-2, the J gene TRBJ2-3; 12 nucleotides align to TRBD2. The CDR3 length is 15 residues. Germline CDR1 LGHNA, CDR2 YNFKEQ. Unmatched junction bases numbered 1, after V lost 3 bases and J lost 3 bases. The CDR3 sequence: CASSHGTSGTDTQYF. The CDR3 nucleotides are TGTGCCAGCAGCCACGGGACTAGCGGGACAGATACGCAGTATTTT.

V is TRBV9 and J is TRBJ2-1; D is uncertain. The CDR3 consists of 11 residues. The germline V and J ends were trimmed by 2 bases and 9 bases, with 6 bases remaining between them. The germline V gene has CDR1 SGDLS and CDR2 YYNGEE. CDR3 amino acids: CASSVASEQFF. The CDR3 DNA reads TGTGCCAGCAGCGTGGCTAGTGAGCAGTTCTTC.

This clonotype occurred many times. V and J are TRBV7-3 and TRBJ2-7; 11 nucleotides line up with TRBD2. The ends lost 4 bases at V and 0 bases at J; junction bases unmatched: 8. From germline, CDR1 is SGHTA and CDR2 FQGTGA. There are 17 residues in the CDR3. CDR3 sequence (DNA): TGTGCCAGCAGCTCCCGACTAGCGGGGCGAAGCTCCTACGAGCAGTACTTC. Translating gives CASSSRLAGRSSYEQYF.

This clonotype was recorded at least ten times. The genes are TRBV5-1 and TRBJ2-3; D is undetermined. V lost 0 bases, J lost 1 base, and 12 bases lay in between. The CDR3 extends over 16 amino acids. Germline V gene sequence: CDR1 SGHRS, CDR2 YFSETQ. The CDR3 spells CASSLAVAPRTDTQYF. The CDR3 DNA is TGCGCCAGCAGCTTGGCCGTCGCTCCCCGCACAGATACGCAGTATTTT.

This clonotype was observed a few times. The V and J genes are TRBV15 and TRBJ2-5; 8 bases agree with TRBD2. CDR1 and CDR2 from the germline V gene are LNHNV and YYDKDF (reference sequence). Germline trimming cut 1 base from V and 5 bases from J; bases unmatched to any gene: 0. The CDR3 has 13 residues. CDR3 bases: TGTGCCACCAGCAGAGGACTAGCGGAGACCCAGTACTTC. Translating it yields CATSRGLAETQYF.